The next 16 T cell receptor beta chains were all read from a single sample in a study of post-analysis software for immune sequencing data. Regarding the study as a whole: With TRBV5-6, TRBV5-1 and TRBV20-1 included, about five TRBV segments were more frequent in patients than in controls.

These receptors have no identified antigens. TCR beta libraries were prepared from cDNA with unique molecular identifiers. TCRdb recomputed calls from the PCR reads with MiXCR, one row per CDR3 protein. The sample has more than 450,000 distinct CDR3 sequences; roughly 47% are singletons. Sequencing was carried out using blood. The receptors derive from a girl aged 10 to 17 with multiple sclerosis.

The chain links TRBV6-6 to TRBJ1-1; 7 bases fit TRBD1. Trimming at V came to 5 bases and at J to 4 bases, leaving 10 bases not matched to a gene. This CDR3 has 15 amino acids. Germline CDR1 is MNHNY and CDR2 is SVGAGI (reference sequence). Here the CDR3 reads CASSQGQPSTTEAFF. In DNA form, the CDR3 reads TGTGCCAGCAGTCAGGGACAGCCTTCCACCACTGAAGCTTTCTTT.

The chain has TRBV4-1 and TRBJ2-1; D might be TRBD1 (6 bases). The V end was cut by 3 bases, the J end by 7 bases, with 13 bases between. The CDR3 totals 14 residues. Germline V CDR1 and CDR2: MGHRA, YSYEKL. CDR3 amino acids: CASSQARGANEQFF. The CDR3 DNA follows: TGCGCCAGCAGCCAGGCCAGGGGCGCGAATGAGCAGTTCTTC.

A few counts support this clonotype. The V call is TRBV5-1, the J call TRBJ2-1; 9 bases line up with TRBD2. V lost 5 bases to trimming and J lost 0 bases; unmatched junction nucleotides: 9. The CDR3 is made up of 17 amino acids. Germline CDR1 is SGHRS and CDR2 is YFSETQ. The chain's CDR3 is CASRIIAGALSYNEQFF. The DNA for the CDR3 is TGCGCCAGCAGGATCATAGCGGGAGCGCTCTCCTACAATGAGCAGTTCTTC.

This clonotype was seen a handful of times. The gene calls are TRBV6-1 and TRBJ1-2; D is perhaps TRBD1 (6 bases). The CDR3 is made up of 13 amino acids. Germline V gene data show CDR1 as MNHNS and CDR2 as SASEGT. Trimming removed 3 bases from V and 4 bases from J, with 9 bases in between. As DNA, the CDR3 is TGTGCCAGCAGTGATACAGGGTCCTATGGCTACACCTTC. Translating it yields CASSDTGSYGYTF.

V gene TRBV12-3 or TRBV12-4 combines with J gene TRBJ1-2, with a weak D call TRBD1 (5 bases). The CDR3 sequence is 14 residues long. Trimming took 3 bases from V and 3 from J, leaving 11 bases between them. CDR3 region: CASSFQGSYYGYTF. CDR3 DNA sequence: TGTGCCAGCAGTTTTCAGGGAAGCTACTATGGCTACACCTTC.

The gene calls are TRBV20-1 and TRBJ2-7, with 12 nucleotides matching TRBD2. The junction had 13 bases not matched to a gene; V was cut back by 4 bases and J by 0 bases. Germline values: CDR1 DFQATT, CDR2 SNEGSKA (reference sequence). The CDR3 has 18 amino acids. The CDR3 DNA reads as TGCAGTGCTACTCTACCGTGGACTAGCGGGATTAGCTCCTACGAGCAGTACTTC. Translating gives CSATLPWTSGISSYEQYF.

This clonotype has just one count. The rearrangement joins TRBV9 to TRBJ1-2; D call uncertain. Trimming took 4 bases from V and 2 from J, leaving 15 bases between them. From germline, CDR1 is SGDLS and CDR2 YYNGEE. CDR3 size: 15 residues. The CDR3 coding sequence is TGTGCCAGCAGCCCCGGGCAATCGATGAACTATGGCTACACCTTC. Translated: CASSPGQSMNYGYTF.

This clonotype was recorded a few times. The chain uses TRBV7-9 and TRBJ1-2, with a weak D call TRBD1 (5 bases). This CDR3 spans 14 amino acids. Trimming pared 5 bases from V and 0 bases from J, leaving 10 bases between. Germline V gene sequence: CDR1 SEHNR, CDR2 FQNEAQ (reference sequence). The CDR3 is CASSADSTNYGYTF. Here the CDR3 DNA reads TGTGCCAGCAGCGCAGACAGCACTAACTATGGCTACACCTTC.

V usage is TRBV5-1 and J usage is TRBJ1-1; D remains unclear. In germline, CDR1 is SGHRS, CDR2 YFSETQ. The CDR3 length is 16 residues. V was clipped by 1 base and J by 2 bases, with 15 bases between them. The CDR3 protein is CASSLRAGSENTEAFF. The CDR3 nucleotides are TGCGCCAGCAGCTTGAGGGCAGGTTCGGAAAACACTGAAGCTTTCTTT.

This clonotype came up a few times. The chain employs TRBV12-3 or TRBV12-4 and TRBJ1-4, with D perhaps TRBD1 (6 bases). This CDR3 is built from 16 residues. V lost 5 bases and J 8 bases, leaving 21 bases between the germline ends. The chain's CDR3 is CASSPPGAGPREKLFF. The CDR3 DNA is TGTGCCAGCAGTCCCCCGGGGGCAGGGCCTCGAGAAAAACTGTTTTTT.

The rearrangement links TRBV5-1 to TRBJ2-7, with 8 positions matching TRBD2. Germline values: CDR1 SGHRS, CDR2 YFSETQ. The CDR3 consists of 18 residues. V gave up 4 bases and J gave up 2 bases; unmatched junction bases: 17. CDR3 loop: CASSPLSFSGENPYEQYF. As DNA, the CDR3 is TGCGCCAGCAGCCCCCTATCTTTTAGCGGGGAAAATCCCTACGAGCAGTACTTC.

This clonotype occurred once. The chain combines TRBV29-1 with TRBJ2-5, with TRBD2 identical over 14 bases. Germline-derived CDR1 and CDR2 are SQVTM and ANQGSEA. Unmatched junction bases numbered 11, after V lost 6 bases and J lost 11 bases. This CDR3 contains 14 residues. CDR3 region: CSVMGLAGASEQYF. In nucleotides, the CDR3 is TGCAGCGTAATGGGACTAGCGGGAGCAAGTGAGCAGTACTTC.

The chain carries TRBV6-5 and TRBJ1-2; D remains unclear. Trimming removed 5 bases from V and 3 bases from J, with 7 bases in between. Per germline, CDR1 MNHEY and CDR2 SVGAGI. The CDR3 covers 12 residues. Here the CDR3 DNA reads TGTGCCAGCAGTCAGACGGACTATGGCTACACCTTC. Its protein product is CASSQTDYGYTF.

This clonotype was counted a few times. V and J are TRBV6-6 and TRBJ2-5, with a possible D match to TRBD2 (7 bases). V lost 5 bases and J 5 bases, leaving 24 bases between the germline ends. Germline V gene data show CDR1 as MNHNY and CDR2 as SVGAGI (reference sequence). The CDR3 extends over 17 amino acids. The CDR3 reads CASSRGGGTFAGETQYF. The CDR3 DNA reads as TGTGCCAGCAGTAGGGGCGGGGGCACATTTGCCGGTGAGACCCAGTACTTC.

This clonotype was counted only a few times. The chain carries TRBV14 and TRBJ2-7; D uncertain. Between the trimmed V and J ends, which lost 1 base and 9 bases, there was a span of 16 bases. Germline V lookup: CDR1 SGHDN, CDR2 FVKESK. The CDR3 has 14 amino acids. CDR3 sequence: CASSQGSGPRRQYF. The CDR3 DNA is TGTGCCAGCAGCCAAGGTTCCGGGCCCCGACGGCAGTACTTC.

The chain recombines TRBV7-2 with TRBJ1-1, with D tentatively TRBD1 (5 bases). CDR1 is SGHTA and CDR2 is FQGNSA in the germline V gene. CDR3 length: 14 residues. V was clipped by 3 bases and J by 8 bases, with 16 bases between them. The CDR3 spells CASSFKMAGQEAFF. In DNA, the CDR3 is TGTGCCAGCAGCTTCAAAATGGCAGGGCAGGAAGCTTTCTTT.